This TCR beta chain emerged from a study of blood T cell repertoires in COVID-19. Background on the study: Sites across the United States, Italy and Spain contributed samples from acute and convalescent COVID-19. Sample material is recorded as cDNA or gDNA derived from T cells, B-cell-depleted T cells, or PBMCs.

The ends lost 5 bases at V and 5 bases at J; junction bases unmatched: 8. From germline, CDR1 is MGHDK and CDR2 SYGVNS. The CDR3 sequence is 14 residues long. As handled by the study authors: Researchers report that nucleated cell counts were estimated from reference gene primer amplification. Some clones are missing from TCRdb's copy, which holds only in-frame ones; the method was immunoSEQ multiplex PCR. V, J and clone size are taken as reported in that table, and D and trimming were inferred from the DNA itself. The data show 70,000 or so clones, 87% seen once. This chain uses TRBV25-1 with TRBJ1-2, with TRBD1 identical over 7 bases. The material sequenced was peripheral blood. This TCR was recovered from a man in his fifties with active COVID-19. The CDR3 loop reads CASSPAGGLYGYTF. The CDR3 coding sequence is TGTGCCAGCAGTCCCGCAGGGGGTCTGTATGGCTACACCTTC.